The 27 T cell receptor beta chains listed next were all sequenced from one sample in a study of cytomegalovirus exposure and HLA in healthy donors. The PCR was carried out with 60 Vbeta primers and 13 Jbeta primers. Profiling relied on immunoSEQ multiplex PCR, and the TCRdb table lists in-frame clones only, not all of them. The table includes more than 95,000 clones, around 84% detected once. The source material was PBMCs. These receptors were collected from a man aged 25-40 years in good health and CMV-seronegative.

The chain links TRBV6-1 to TRBJ1-1, with D perhaps matching TRBD1 (5 bases). With 11 bases removed from V and 1 base from J, the gap between germline ends came to 11 bases. Germline V gene lookup returns CDR1 MNHNS and CDR2 SASEGT. The CDR3 length is 12 residues. This CDR3 reads CAGAGGNTEAFF. The CDR3 DNA sequence: TGTGCCGGGGCCGGGGGGAACACTGAAGCTTTCTTT.

The genes are TRBV10-2 and TRBJ2-4, with TRBD1 matching 9 bases. Germline V lookup: CDR1 WSHSY, CDR2 SAAADI. The V segment lost 7 bases and the J segment 5 bases; nucleotides outside the gene matches: 9. The CDR3 spans 15 residues. In DNA form, the CDR3 reads TGCGCCAGCATTCCCGACAGGGGGAGTGAAAACATTCAGTACTTC. This encodes CASIPDRGSENIQYF.

The rearrangement joins TRBV5-1 to TRBJ1-2; 11 nucleotides match TRBD1. Germline-derived CDR1 and CDR2 are SGHRS and YFSETQ. The CDR3 runs to 16 residues. The trim removed 4 bases at V and 7 bases at J, leaving 12 bases unmatched. The CDR3 DNA reads TGCGCCAGCAGCCTTCGTCCCGGGACAGGGGGGGGTGGCTACACCTTC. It translates to CASSLRPGTGGGGYTF. The whole variable domain, filled in from reference TRBV5-1 and TRBJ1-2, reads KAGVTQTPRYLIKTRGQQVTLSCSPISGHRSVSWYQQTPGQGLQFLFEYFSETQRNKGNFPGRFSGRQFSNSRSEMNVSTLELGDSALYLCASSLRPGTGGGGYTFGSGTRLTVV.

The rearrangement uses TRBV6-5 and TRBJ2-7; D not resolved. In germline, CDR1 is MNHEY, CDR2 SVGAGI. The CDR3 extends over 11 amino acids. The germline V and J ends were trimmed by 6 bases and 3 bases, with 6 bases remaining between them. In DNA, the CDR3 is TGTGCCAGCAGGGAGAGCTACGAGCAGTACTTC. It is translated as CASRESYEQYF.

The chain uses TRBV19 and TRBJ2-1, with D perhaps TRBD1 (7 bases). The V gene's germline CDR1 is LNHDA and CDR2 SQIVND (reference sequence). This CDR3 contains 16 residues. The V end was cut by 0 bases, the J end by 9 bases, with 18 bases between. In DNA, the CDR3 is TGTGCCAGTAGTATAGATGGAGGGGGCAGCTTAAGTGAGCAGTTCTTC. Translated, it gives CASSIDGGGSLSEQFF.

The rearrangement joins TRBV5-5 to TRBJ1-1; D gene uncertain. V was pared by 2 bases and J by 2 bases, with 16 bases between. CDR3 length: 16 residues. From germline, CDR1 is SGHKS and CDR2 YYEKEE (reference sequence). The CDR3 is CASSFGQRLINTEAFF. CDR3 bases: TGTGCCAGCAGCTTTGGTCAGAGGCTGATCAACACTGAAGCTTTCTTT.

The chain links TRBV2 to TRBJ2-7; 8 nucleotides agree with TRBD2. The CDR3 runs 13 residues. The germline V gene has CDR1 SNHLY and CDR2 FYNNEI. After removal of 8 bases from V and 2 bases from J, the junction contained 5 bases not matched to a gene. The CDR3 DNA sequence: TGTGCCAGCCGGCTGCGGGGGGCCTACGAGCAGTACTTC. Its translation: CASRLRGAYEQYF.

This clone showed up just a few times. This chain uses TRBV13 with TRBJ1-6; unclear D gene. CDR1 and CDR2 (germline): PRHDT, FYEKMQ (reference sequence). Trimming shortened V by 4 bases and J by 7 bases, and 5 bases separated the two germline ends. This CDR3 has 12 amino acids. CDR3 bases: TGTGCCAGCAGCTCGTTAAATTCACCCCTCCACTTT. This sequence encodes CASSSLNSPLHF.

The rearrangement uses TRBV6-1 and TRBJ1-5, with 8 bases that match TRBD1. V lost 4 bases, J lost 5 bases, and 4 bases stayed unmatched. Looked up from germline, CDR1 is MNHNS and CDR2 is SASEGT. This CDR3 spans 14 amino acids. The CDR3 DNA reads as TGTGCCAGCAGTGTACAGGGGGGGGATCAGCCCCAGCATTTT. It is translated as CASSVQGGDQPQHF.

This chain links TRBV4-3 with TRBJ1-5; D is ambiguous. The CDR3 totals 15 residues. V lost 1 base to trimming and J lost 7 bases, with 14 bases between them. Germline values: CDR1 LGHNA, CDR2 YSLEER. The CDR3 reads CASSQGSGFNQPQHF. Here the CDR3 DNA reads TGCGCCAGCAGCCAAGGGTCGGGATTCAACCAGCCCCAGCATTTT.

V and J are TRBV10-3 and TRBJ1-2; a weak D match, TRBD1 (5 bases). Trimming left V 5 bases short and J 0 bases short, with 16 bases between. Germline V gene lookup returns CDR1 ENHRY and CDR2 SYGVKD. The CDR3 totals 16 residues. The DNA of the CDR3 is TGTGCCATCAGTACCCCCAGGGCAGGGTCTAACTATGGCTACACCTTC. It specifies CAISTPRAGSNYGYTF.

In its sample, this clone was seen once. The chain uses TRBV4-1 and TRBJ2-3; D unclear. Germline V lookup: CDR1 MGHRA, CDR2 YSYEKL. V lost 3 bases and J lost 0, with 13 bases in between. This CDR3 comprises 16 residues. CDR3 bases: TGCGCCAGCAGCCAGCCCCCAATGACTAGCACAGATACGCAGTATTTT. Protein: CASSQPPMTSTDTQYF.

This clone was seen once. The V call is TRBV27, the J call TRBJ2-1; no firm D call. Germline V lookup: CDR1 MNHEY, CDR2 SMNVEV (reference sequence). This CDR3 region has 14 residues. Between the trimmed V and J ends, which lost 3 bases and 3 bases, there was a span of 9 bases. This CDR3 reads CASSLSGYYNEQFF. CDR3 coding DNA: TGTGCCAGCAGTTTGTCCGGGTACTACAATGAGCAGTTCTTC.

The sample holds a few counts of this clone. The chain is built from TRBV9 and TRBJ1-5; 7 bases match TRBD1. Germline CDR1 is SGDLS and CDR2 is YYNGEE. This CDR3 comprises 16 residues. V lost 4 bases and J lost 1; bases outside the gene matches: 8. The CDR3 region is CASSQGGHLSNQPQHF. CDR3 DNA sequence: TGTGCCAGCAGCCAGGGGGGCCACCTAAGCAATCAGCCCCAGCATTTT.

This clone was counted a single time. The V and J genes are TRBV5-5 and TRBJ2-7; tentative D call: TRBD1 (5 bases). This CDR3 is built from 20 residues. In germline, CDR1 is SGHKS, CDR2 YYEKEE (reference sequence). Trimming removed 3 bases at V and 0 bases at J, with 28 bases between. In DNA, the CDR3 is TGTGCCAGCAGCTCTCTCTGGCGGAACGGGCCCCAGGGCCGCTCCTACGAGCAGTACTTC. It codes for CASSSLWRNGPQGRSYEQYF.

V usage is TRBV28 and J usage is TRBJ1-1, with TRBD1 identical over 8 bases. The CDR3 is 16 amino acids. After removal of 5 bases from V and 11 bases from J, the junction contained 19 bases not matched to a gene. The germline V gene has CDR1 MDHEN and CDR2 SYDVKM. The CDR3 reads CASSLTLDRGLRRAFF. DNA for the CDR3: TGTGCCAGCAGTCTCACACTCGACAGGGGCCTCCGGAGGGCTTTCTTT.

The chain carries TRBV4-3 and TRBJ2-5, with 11 bases that match TRBD2. The V gene's germline CDR1 is LGHNA and CDR2 YSLEER. V trimming: 2 bases; J trimming: 5 bases; junction bases outside the gene matches: 25. This CDR3 has 22 residues. Here the CDR3 DNA reads TGCGCCAGCAGCCAAAAGGTTGGGGACCAGTCTTTTTATAGCGGGAGGGCCGAGACCCAGTACTTC. This encodes CASSQKVGDQSFYSGRAETQYF.

The chain carries TRBV19 and TRBJ2-7; D gene unclear. The V and J ends lost 7 bases and 0 bases respectively, with 13 bases between them. CDR3 length: 14 residues. The V gene's germline CDR1 is LNHDA and CDR2 SQIVND (reference sequence). The CDR3 loop reads CASMERSTSYEQYF. CDR3 DNA: TGTGCCAGTATGGAGAGGAGTACCTCCTACGAGCAGTACTTC.

This clone was counted a few times. V is TRBV5-6 and J is TRBJ1-1, with a possible D match to TRBD1 (6 bases). The CDR3 has 14 residues. The V gene lost 4 bases and the J gene lost 4 bases, with 14 bases spanning the gap. CDR1 and CDR2 from the germline V gene are SGHDT and YYEEEE. The CDR3 DNA follows: TGTGCCAGCAGCCGAGGGGGGGCTGTCACTGAAGCTTTCTTT. Protein: CASSRGGAVTEAFF.

The V and J genes are TRBV19 and TRBJ1-1; possible D gene TRBD1, 5 bases. This CDR3 contains 14 residues. Trimming stripped 6 bases from V and 2 bases from J, with 13 bases between. Per germline, CDR1 LNHDA and CDR2 SQIVND (reference sequence). CDR3: CASRYDRDNTEAFF. In nucleotides, the CDR3 is TGTGCCAGTAGATATGACAGAGATAACACTGAAGCTTTCTTT.

The chain joins TRBV4-3 to TRBJ1-2; 12 bases line up with TRBD1. V gave up 5 bases and J gave up 8 bases; unmatched junction bases: 9. This CDR3 comprises 15 residues. Per the germline V gene, CDR1 is LGHNA and CDR2 is YSLEER. CDR3: CASSEGQGALSGYTF. In DNA form, the CDR3 reads TGCGCCAGCAGCGAGGGACAGGGGGCTCTTAGCGGCTACACCTTC.

The chain has TRBV6-6 and TRBJ1-1, with TRBD1 matching 7 bases. The junction had 9 bases not matched to a gene; V was cut back by 0 bases and J by 5 bases. Germline values: CDR1 MNHNY, CDR2 SVGAGI (reference sequence). The CDR3 runs to 16 residues. Here the CDR3 reads CASSYSVDRRGTEAFF. DNA for the CDR3: TGTGCCAGCAGTTACTCTGTGGACAGGAGGGGTACTGAAGCTTTCTTT.

The chain is built from TRBV7-9 and TRBJ2-4; D is possibly TRBD1 (6 bases). The CDR3 sequence is 15 residues long. Germline V gene lookup returns CDR1 SEHNR and CDR2 FQNEAQ (reference sequence). The CDR3 sequence: CATHPGQLAKNIQYF. CDR3 nucleotide sequence: TGTGCTACACATCCGGGACAACTAGCCAAAAACATTCAGTACTTC.

In DNA form, the CDR3 reads TGTGCCAGCAGTGAAATCAGGGGATGGGGGAGCTCCTACGAGCAGTACTTC. Protein sequence: CASSEIRGWGSSYEQYF. The rearrangement links TRBV25-1 to TRBJ2-7; D might be TRBD1 (6 bases). The V and J ends lost 2 bases and 0 bases respectively, with 17 bases between them. CDR3 length: 17 amino acids. CDR1 and CDR2 from the germline V gene are MGHDK and SYGVNS.

The V gene is TRBV9, the J gene TRBJ1-6; 7 bases agree with TRBD1. With 0 bases clipped from V and 14 bases from J, the junction kept 2 bases outside the gene matches. This CDR3 spans 12 amino acids. Germline V lookup: CDR1 SGDLS, CDR2 YYNGEE. CDR3: CASSVGTGALHF. CDR3 DNA sequence: TGTGCCAGCAGCGTAGGAACAGGGGCCCTCCACTTT.

The rearrangement links TRBV9 to TRBJ2-1, with 8 bases identical to TRBD1. Germline V CDR1 and CDR2: SGDLS, YYNGEE. CDR3 length equals 14 residues. J was trimmed by 7 bases and V by 0 bases; bases with no gene match: 3. The CDR3 is CASSVGQGRNEQFF. CDR3 sequence (DNA): TGTGCCAGCAGCGTAGGACAGGGGAGGAATGAGCAGTTCTTC.

The V call is TRBV7-2, the J call TRBJ2-4, with TRBD1 identical over 8 bases. The junction had 9 bases not matched to a gene; V was cut back by 6 bases and J by 5 bases. Germline V gene lookup returns CDR1 SGHTA and CDR2 FQGNSA. The CDR3 runs to 15 residues. The CDR3 DNA follows: TGTGCCAGCAGGGACAGGGCTCCGGGGCAAAACATTCAGTACTTC. It translates to CASRDRAPGQNIQYF.